This TCR beta chain appears in the sequencing data of a study of blood T cell repertoires in COVID-19. Across the study: Acute-phase and convalescent COVID-19 samples originated in the United States, Italy and Spain. Sample material is recorded as cDNA or gDNA derived from T cells, B-cell-depleted T cells, or PBMCs.

CDR3 size: 14 residues. The germline V gene encodes CDR1 SGHVS and CDR2 FNYEAQ. V shed 1 base and J shed 9 bases, with 13 bases lying between them. This clone was observed a single time. Study processing details: Estimates of nucleated cell counts were drawn from the amplification of reference gene primers. Produced via immunoSEQ multiplex PCR; TCRdb's table is partial and in-frame only. Clonal size and the V and J genes are those of that table, whereas D and trimming came from the DNA. The sample includes some 100,000 clones, 90% seen only once; the top ten take about 1.5%. V usage is TRBV7-6 and J usage is TRBJ2-1, with a tentative D call TRBD2 (7 bases). Sample: peripheral blood. This TCR derives from a human donor with active COVID-19. The donor label of this sample is uncertain. The CDR3 DNA is TGTGCCAGCAGCTTAGGGACAGCGGGGTCTGAGCAGTTCTTC. Residues: CASSLGTAGSEQFF. Together with reference TRBV7-6 and TRBJ2-1, the CDR3 gives the full variable domain: GAGVSQSPRYKVTKRGQDVALRCDPISGHVSLYWYRQALGQGPEFLTYFNYEAQQDKSGLPNDRFSAERPEGSISTLTIQRTEQRDSAMYRCASSLGTAGSEQFFGPGTRLTVL.